Below are 32 T cell receptor beta chains sequenced from a single sample in a study. One entry per CDR3 protein, called by TCRdb with MiXCR from the RT-PCR reads. The sample records hundreds of thousands of distinct CDR3 sequences, 13% to 15% being singletons. Sequencing used memory CD4+ T cells from blood. The receptors derive from a female donor in good health, serving as a healthy control.

This clonotype has just a few counts. J is TRBJ2-6 and V is TRBV9; tentatively, D is TRBD1 (6 bases). Germline CDR1 SGDLS, CDR2 YYNGEE. The CDR3 has 20 amino acids. V was cut by 0 bases and J by 0 bases, with 19 bases left in between. CDR3 sequence reads: CASSVGWSNRAYSGANVLTF. Written as DNA, the CDR3 is TGTGCCAGCAGCGTAGGGTGGTCGAACAGGGCCTACTCTGGGGCCAACGTCCTGACTTTC.

This chain joins TRBV15 and TRBJ1-4; the match to TRBD1 covers 8 bases. There are 15 residues in the CDR3. J gave up 7 bases and V 7 bases, and 11 bases lay outside the gene matches. Germline values: CDR1 LNHNV, CDR2 YYDKDF (reference sequence). CDR3 loop: CATNPTGTGGEKLFF. The CDR3 coding sequence is TGTGCCACCAACCCGACCGGGACAGGAGGTGAAAAACTGTTTTTT.

This clonotype was seen only a few times. The chain uses TRBV4-3 and TRBJ1-4; tentatively, D is TRBD1 (5 bases). This CDR3 region has 14 residues. V gave up 0 bases and J gave up 11 bases, with 13 bases separating them. The V gene's germline CDR1 is LGHNA and CDR2 YSLEER. The CDR3 nucleotides read TGCGCCAGCAGCCAAGAAGTTCCGGGGGAGAAACTGTTTTTT. This encodes CASSQEVPGEKLFF.

The V gene is TRBV6-2 or TRBV6-3, the J gene TRBJ2-2, with D perhaps TRBD1 or TRBD2 (6 bases each). The CDR3 is 15 residues long. Germline V CDR1 and CDR2: MNHEY, SVGEGT. Trimming cost V 5 bases and J 1 base, with 11 bases left between them. As DNA, the CDR3 is TGTGCCAGCAGTCCGGGGGCCTGGAACACCGGGGAGCTGTTTTTT. It yields the protein CASSPGAWNTGELFF.

At least ten counts were recorded for this clonotype. This chain uses TRBV20-1 with TRBJ2-7; D unresolved. Germline assignment: CDR1 DFQATT and CDR2 SNEGSKA (reference sequence). The V end was cut by 1 base, the J end by 0 bases, with 7 bases between. CDR3 length: 13 residues. CDR3 in amino acids: CSARVASSYEQYF. The CDR3 DNA sequence: TGCAGTGCTAGAGTTGCTAGCTCCTACGAGCAGTACTTC.

This clonotype has a count of ten or more. The chain uses TRBV12-3 or TRBV12-4 and TRBJ1-1; 8 positions match TRBD1. The CDR3 covers 15 residues. Unmatched junction bases numbered 7, after V lost 2 bases and J lost 5 bases. CDR3 protein: CASSLLGQGGTEAFF. The CDR3 DNA sequence: TGTGCCAGCAGTTTACTAGGACAGGGTGGAACTGAAGCTTTCTTT.

This clonotype showed up many times. The chain is built from TRBV4-2 and TRBJ2-7, with D perhaps matching TRBD1 (6 bases). Germline CDR1 LGHNA, CDR2 YNFKEQ. CDR3 length equals 14 residues. Between the trimmed V and J ends, which lost 3 bases and 6 bases, there was a span of 15 bases. CDR3 sequence (DNA): TGTGCCAGCAGCCAGTCAGGGGAGATCGGCGAGCAGTACTTC. Residues: CASSQSGEIGEQYF.

This clonotype occurred a few times. The V and J genes are TRBV20-1 and TRBJ2-7, with D uncertain. Trimming took 4 bases from V and 2 from J, leaving 9 bases between them. The length of the CDR3 is 12 residues. Germline V lookup: CDR1 DFQATT, CDR2 SNEGSKA (reference sequence). The CDR3 loop is CSATDMPYEQYF. The CDR3 bases are TGCAGTGCTACTGACATGCCCTACGAGCAGTACTTC.

This clonotype showed up just a few times. The chain couples TRBV20-1 to TRBJ1-1; D may be TRBD1 (5 bases). This CDR3 has 12 residues. Per germline, CDR1 DFQATT and CDR2 SNEGSKA (reference sequence). V was cut by 5 bases and J by 6 bases, with 13 bases left in between. CDR3 region: CSASDRRAEAFF. The CDR3 DNA reads TGCAGTGCTTCCGACAGACGCGCTGAAGCTTTCTTT.

This chain connects TRBV7-2 to TRBJ2-1, with 7 bases fitting TRBD2. The V gene's germline CDR1 is SGHTA and CDR2 FQGNSA. The V segment lost 1 base and the J segment 2 bases; nucleotides outside the gene matches: 5. The CDR3 is 16 amino acids. The CDR3 spells CASSLDSSGAYNEQFF. The DNA for the CDR3 is TGTGCCAGCAGCTTAGATTCTAGCGGAGCCTACAATGAGCAGTTCTTC.

This chain joins TRBV20-1 and TRBJ2-5, with D possibly matching TRBD2 (6 bases). The CDR3 loop spans 10 amino acids. Germline assignment: CDR1 DFQATT and CDR2 SNEGSKA (reference sequence). CDR3 in DNA: TGCAGCCCAGCGGGAGAGACCCAGTACTTC. Its translation: CSPAGETQYF.

This clonotype has a count of ten or more. V and J are TRBV7-9 and TRBJ1-1; D unresolved. CDR3 length equals 12 residues. Trimming pared 1 base from V and 3 bases from J, leaving 3 bases between. Germline V gene data show CDR1 as SEHNR and CDR2 as FQNEAQ (reference sequence). The CDR3 sequence: CASSLVHTEAFF. In DNA form, the CDR3 reads TGTGCCAGCAGCTTAGTGCACACTGAAGCTTTCTTT.

Comment on this clonotype: A clone one base away is much larger, so this may be a read error. The chain couples TRBV6-5 to TRBJ2-3, with 10 nucleotides matching TRBD1. The V and J ends lost 6 bases and 4 bases, in that order; junction bases with no gene match: 7. Looked up from germline, CDR1 is MNHEY and CDR2 is SVGAGI. The CDR3 runs 15 residues. The CDR3 is CASSKRTGGPDTQYF. The CDR3 coding sequence is TGTGCCAGCAGCAAGAGGACAGGGGGACCAGATACGCAGTATTTT.

This clonotype was detected ten times or more. This chain links TRBV7-3 with TRBJ2-1; 8 bases are a match to TRBD2. Germline V gene lookup returns CDR1 SGHTA and CDR2 FQGTGA. The CDR3 has 16 residues. Trimming took 7 bases from V and 2 from J; bases not matched to a gene: 10. The CDR3 here is CASTPGGGIPYNEQFF. The CDR3 nucleotides are TGTGCCAGCACCCCGGGGGGGGGAATTCCCTACAATGAGCAGTTCTTC.

This clonotype has at least ten counts. The V call is TRBV5-5, the J call TRBJ2-4; 8 bases match TRBD2. This CDR3 region has 17 residues. Germline values: CDR1 SGHKS, CDR2 YYEKEE (reference sequence). The ends lost 0 bases at V and 2 bases at J; junction bases unmatched: 7. The DNA for the CDR3 is TGTGCCAGCAGCTTGGCCGGGGGGGTCGGGTCCAAAAACATTCAGTACTTC. Translated, it gives CASSLAGGVGSKNIQYF.

In nucleotides, the CDR3 is TGCAGTGCTAGAGTTCCGGGACAGGGTGCGGCCGGGGAGCTGTTTTTT. Translating it yields CSARVPGQGAAGELFF. V gene TRBV20-1 combines with J gene TRBJ2-2; TRBD1 matches 9 bases. After removal of 1 base from V and 6 bases from J, the junction contained 9 bases not matched to a gene. Germline-derived CDR1 and CDR2 are DFQATT and SNEGSKA (reference sequence). The CDR3 totals 16 residues.

CDR3 amino acids: CASSQEPLATGELFF. CDR3 nucleotides: TGCGCCAGCAGCCAAGAGCCACTAGCCACCGGGGAGCTGTTTTTT. The J gene is TRBJ2-2, the V gene TRBV4-3; D might be TRBD2 (6 bases). From germline, CDR1 is LGHNA and CDR2 YSLEER. This CDR3 region has 15 residues. The ends were cut back, 0 bases at V and 4 bases at J, with 9 bases in the middle.

The table lists this clonotype with many counts. The germline gene is not matched at one end of the junction; a read error may be the cause. The CDR3 spells CASSLIPESEQYF. CDR3 sequence (DNA): TGTGCTAGCAGCTTAATCCCCGAGTCCGAGCAGTACTTC. The rearrangement joins TRBV7-7 to TRBJ2-7; D ambiguous. Germline V lookup: CDR1 SSHAT, CDR2 FNYEAQ (reference sequence). The CDR3 runs to 13 residues.

The CDR3 DNA reads as TGTGCCAGCAGCTTCGGTTGGGGGCCGGTGATGAACACTGAAGCTTTCTTT. This encodes CASSFGWGPVMNTEAFF. The rearrangement links TRBV7-2 to TRBJ1-1; D might be TRBD1 (6 bases). The length of the CDR3 is 17 residues. Deletions cut 3 bases from V and 0 bases from J, with 17 bases between. Germline values: CDR1 SGHTA, CDR2 FQGNSA.

The table lists this clonotype with many counts. The chain uses TRBV20-1 and TRBJ2-3, with 7 bases fitting TRBD1. With 3 bases clipped from V and 9 bases from J, the junction kept 9 bases outside the gene matches. The CDR3 spans 13 residues. Germline V lookup: CDR1 DFQATT, CDR2 SNEGSKA (reference sequence). CDR3 nucleotide sequence: TGCAGTGCTAGTCAGGGGGATATCAGGACGCAGTATTTT. Its translation is CSASQGDIRTQYF.

In this sample, this clonotype turned up a few times. In DNA form, the CDR3 reads TGTGCCAGCAGCGTAAGACCCCTAGATGGAAACACCATATATTTT. Translating gives CASSVRPLDGNTIYF. The chain uses TRBV9 and TRBJ1-3, with D unresolved. Looked up from germline, CDR1 is SGDLS and CDR2 is YYNGEE. The CDR3 extends over 15 amino acids. V was clipped by 1 base and J by 3 bases, with 11 bases between them.

The chain carries TRBV24-1 and TRBJ2-2; D not resolved. CDR1 KGHDR and CDR2 SFDVKD come from the germline V gene. V lost 4 bases and J 4 bases, leaving 15 bases between the germline ends. CDR3 length: 16 residues. In nucleotides, the CDR3 is TGTGCCACCAGTGACCGCCAAAGAATAGGCACCGGGGAGCTGTTTTTT. Its protein product is CATSDRQRIGTGELFF.

The chain uses TRBV11-2 and TRBJ2-6; D ambiguous. Trimming cost V 1 base and J 1 base, with 8 bases left between them. CDR1 and CDR2 (germline): SGHAT, FQNNGV. This CDR3 has 16 residues. The CDR3 spells CASSLVLVSGANVLTF. The CDR3 DNA is TGTGCCAGCAGCTTAGTCTTAGTTTCTGGGGCCAACGTCCTGACTTTC.

The table lists this clonotype with a few counts. V and J are TRBV7-2 and TRBJ2-6; 7 nucleotides agree with TRBD1. This CDR3 is 17 amino acids long. Per the germline V gene, CDR1 is SGHTA and CDR2 is FQGNSA. After removal of 3 bases from V and 2 bases from J, the junction contained 7 bases not matched to a gene. The CDR3 DNA is TGTGCCAGCAGCTTGGACAGGCCCAAAGCTGGGGCCAACGTCCTGACTTTC. Translation gives CASSLDRPKAGANVLTF. Filled out from reference TRBV7-2 and TRBJ2-6, the complete variable domain reads GAGVSQSPSNKVTEKGKDVELRCDPISGHTALYWYRQSLGQGLEFLIYFQGNSAPDKSGLPSDRFSAERTGGSVSTLTIQRTQQEDSAVYLCASSLDRPKAGANVLTFGAGSRLTVL.

This clonotype was found a few times. Sequence at one end of the junction differs from germline and may be a read error. This chain links TRBV11-2 with TRBJ2-3; D is unresolved. The germline CDR1 and CDR2 sequences are SGHAT and FQNNGV. The CDR3 sequence is 13 residues long. As DNA, the CDR3 is TGTGCCAGCAGCTTAATAAGCATAGATACGCAGTATTTT. Its protein is CASSLISIDTQYF.

The genes are TRBV28 and TRBJ1-2, with 8 bases identical to TRBD1. The trim removed 6 bases at V and 3 bases at J, leaving 9 bases unmatched. Germline V CDR1 and CDR2: MDHEN, SYDVKM. The CDR3 has 15 residues. CDR3 DNA: TGTGCCAGCAGCTCACCATACAGGGGGGACTATGGCTACACCTTC. As protein: CASSSPYRGDYGYTF.

The chain carries TRBV5-4 and TRBJ2-2; TRBD2 matches at 10 bases. The CDR3 length is 16 residues. Unmatched junction bases numbered 9, after V lost 4 bases and J lost 6 bases. Germline V gene lookup returns CDR1 SGHNT and CDR2 YYREEE (reference sequence). The CDR3 protein is CASSKWLAGGAGELFF. The DNA for the CDR3 is TGTGCCAGCAGCAAGTGGTTAGCGGGAGGAGCCGGGGAGCTGTTTTTT.

The genes are TRBV6-6 and TRBJ1-4; no clear D gene. V was cut by 6 bases and J by 10 bases, with 12 bases left in between. Germline CDR1 reads MNHNY; CDR2 reads SVGAGI (reference sequence). The CDR3 consists of 12 residues. CDR3 residues: CASSRPPGKLFF. The CDR3 DNA reads TGTGCCAGCAGCCGACCGCCGGGAAAACTGTTTTTT.

This clonotype was recorded many times. The chain carries TRBV7-2 and TRBJ1-1; D perhaps matches TRBD1 (5 bases). V was cut by 5 bases and J by 4 bases, with 14 bases left in between. Germline CDR1 is SGHTA and CDR2 is FQGNSA. The CDR3 contains 14 residues. The CDR3 loop reads CASSIGVASTEAFF. CDR3 nucleotide sequence: TGTGCCAGCAGCATAGGGGTGGCGAGCACTGAAGCTTTCTTT.

The table lists this clonotype with a few counts. This chain links TRBV20-1 with TRBJ2-7; 13 nucleotides line up with TRBD2. CDR3 length: 16 amino acids. Trimming cost V 5 bases and J 7 bases; bases outside gene matches: 14. From germline, CDR1 is DFQATT and CDR2 SNEGSKA (reference sequence). The CDR3 nucleotides are TGCAGTGCTTATTCCATAACCGGGACTAGCGGGAATGAGCAGTACTTC. Encoded protein: CSAYSITGTSGNEQYF.

This clonotype was counted between two and nine times. V usage is TRBV6-6 and J usage is TRBJ1-1, with unresolved D. Germline V gene data show CDR1 as MNHNY and CDR2 as SVGAGI (reference sequence). The CDR3 sequence is 15 residues long. V lost 4 bases, J lost 5 bases, and 17 bases lay in between. The CDR3 bases are TGTGCCAGCAGTTCACCGATGAAAATGGGAACTGAAGCTTTCTTT. This encodes CASSSPMKMGTEAFF.

This clonotype was seen at least ten times. Since the CDR3 does not end with the conserved phenylalanine or tryptophan, this likely comes from a read error. The DNA is left out, because the CDR3 cannot be placed on it with certainty; the CDR3 is given as TCRdb lists it. The J gene is TRBJ2-4, the V gene TRBV10-3; the table calls TRBD2, which could not be checked here. The CDR3 spans 11 residues, counting both ends. CDR1 and CDR2 from the germline V gene are ENHRY and SYGVKD. The CDR3 protein is CAIIFRRGPEV.